These 27 T cell receptor beta chains were all obtained from the same sample, sequenced in a study of blood T cell repertoires in COVID-19. The data were produced by immunoSEQ multiplex PCR, yet TCRdb's version contains in-frame clones alone and is incomplete. This sample carries roughly 220,000 clones, around 84% of them seen once, and the ten largest clones take approximately 20%. Sequenced sample: peripheral blood. All receptors come from a man aged 25 to 40 with active or convalescent COVID-19.

The J gene is TRBJ2-1, the V gene TRBV11-2; 10 nucleotides align to TRBD2. Germline V gene sequence: CDR1 SGHAT, CDR2 FQNNGV. V lost 0 bases and J lost 8; bases outside the gene matches: 7. The CDR3 contains 16 residues. The CDR3 region is CASSLDLWTSGHEQFF. The CDR3 DNA follows: TGTGCCAGCAGCTTAGATCTCTGGACTAGCGGTCATGAGCAGTTCTTC. The full variable domain, in which reference TRBV11-2 and TRBJ2-1 provide the parts outside the CDR3, is EAGVAQSPRYKIIEKRQSVAFWCNPISGHATLYWYQQILGQGPKLLIQFQNNGVVDDSQLPKDRFSAERLKGVDSTLKIQPAKLEDSAVYLCASSLDLWTSGHEQFFGPGTRLTVL.

The CDR3 DNA follows: TGTGCCAGCAGCTCGGACACAAACTATGGCTACACCTTC. This sequence encodes CASSSDTNYGYTF. The chain carries TRBV6-2 or TRBV6-3 and TRBJ1-2, with D perhaps matching TRBD1 (5 bases). There are 13 residues in the CDR3. Trimming took 6 bases from V and 2 from J, leaving 10 bases between them. The germline gives CDR1 MNHEY, CDR2 SVGEGT.

This chain uses TRBV2 with TRBJ2-3; 8 bases map to TRBD1. The germline V gene encodes CDR1 SNHLY and CDR2 FYNNEI. This CDR3 comprises 14 residues. Germline trimming cut 6 bases from V and 4 bases from J; bases unmatched to any gene: 6. The CDR3 region is CASSNDRGADTQYF. For the CDR3, the DNA is TGTGCCAGCAGCAATGACAGGGGCGCAGATACGCAGTATTTT.

J is TRBJ1-1 and V is TRBV6-5; D is ambiguous. V was shortened by 10 bases and J by 4 bases, with 13 bases between the two germline ends. Germline loops: CDR1 MNHEY, CDR2 SVGAGI. The CDR3 contains 12 residues. The CDR3 spells CAIGLGSTEAFF. CDR3 DNA sequence: TGTGCCATCGGTCTAGGGAGCACTGAAGCTTTCTTT.

V is TRBV28 and J is TRBJ1-5, with a possible D match to TRBD1 (5 bases). The ends were cut back, 5 bases at V and 4 bases at J, with 9 bases in the middle. The CDR3 loop spans 13 amino acids. CDR1 and CDR2 from the germline V gene are MDHEN and SYDVKM. The CDR3 protein is CASSRTGNQPQHF. CDR3 in DNA: TGTGCCAGCAGTCGTACAGGAAATCAGCCCCAGCATTTT.

This clone was seen a single time. The rearrangement joins TRBV28 to TRBJ1-4; TRBD1 agrees at 7 bases. Trimming at V came to 4 bases and at J to 5 bases, leaving 7 bases not matched to a gene. Germline loops: CDR1 MDHEN, CDR2 SYDVKM. The CDR3 has 15 residues. The CDR3 DNA reads as TGTGCCAGCAGTTCCCGGGACAGATTAAATGAAAAACTGTTTTTT. The encoded protein is CASSSRDRLNEKLFF.

V gene TRBV4-1 combines with J gene TRBJ1-2; 7 bases map to TRBD1. V lost 1 base, J lost 4 bases, and 3 bases stayed unmatched. This CDR3 spans 14 amino acids. Germline V gene data show CDR1 as MGHRA and CDR2 as YSYEKL. CDR3 amino acids: CASSQASGGYGYTF. As DNA, the CDR3 is TGCGCCAGCAGCCAAGCTTCAGGGGGCTATGGCTACACCTTC.

This clone was counted a few times. The chain joins TRBV6-1 to TRBJ2-1, with TRBD2 as a possible D gene (6 bases). The V end was cut by 6 bases, the J end by 3 bases, with 24 bases between. The CDR3 runs 18 residues. Germline V gene sequence: CDR1 MNHNS, CDR2 SASEGT. The CDR3 region has the DNA TGTGCCAGCAGCGAAACCGGAGGGGAGTCTCTACTCTACAATGAGCAGTTCTTC. It encodes CASSETGGESLLYNEQFF.

CDR3 coding DNA: TGTGCCTGGAGTGGACTGCTTGATAATTCACCCCTCCACTTT. Amino acid sequence: CAWSGLLDNSPLHF. This rearrangement joins TRBV30 to TRBJ1-6; no definite D call. The CDR3 contains 14 residues. V lost 1 base and J lost 5, with 9 bases in between. Germline-derived CDR1 and CDR2 are GTSNPN and SVGIG (reference sequence). Based on the CDR3 plus reference TRBV30 and TRBJ1-6, the full variable domain is SQTIHQWPATLVQPVGSPLSLECTVEGTSNPNLYWYRQAAGRGLQLLFYSVGIGQISSEVPQNLSASRPQDRQFILSSKKLLLSDSGFYLCAWSGLLDNSPLHFGNGTRLTVT.

This clone was seen once. The chain is built from TRBV6-2 or TRBV6-3 and TRBJ1-5, with D possibly being TRBD1 (6 bases). Germline V CDR1 and CDR2: MNHEY, SVGEGT. CDR3 length: 15 amino acids. With 2 bases removed from V and 4 bases from J, the gap between germline ends came to 12 bases. The CDR3 sequence is CASSYRWTANQPQHF. CDR3 sequence (DNA): TGTGCCAGCAGTTACCGCTGGACAGCAAATCAGCCCCAGCATTTT.

V is TRBV7-2 and J is TRBJ2-1, with 10 bases lining up with TRBD1. V trimming: 2 bases; J trimming: 5 bases; junction bases outside the gene matches: 3. The CDR3 length is 15 residues. The germline V gene has CDR1 SGHTA and CDR2 FQGNSA. The CDR3 region has the DNA TGTGCCAGCAGCTTACGGGGACAGGGGAACAATGAGCAGTTCTTC. Amino acids: CASSLRGQGNNEQFF.

The V gene is TRBV9, the J gene TRBJ2-3, with 8 bases matching TRBD2. V gave up 4 bases and J gave up 0 bases; unmatched junction bases: 13. Germline V gene data show CDR1 as SGDLS and CDR2 as YYNGEE. This CDR3 comprises 18 residues. CDR3 in amino acids: CASSFRLASDSSTDTQYF. CDR3 coding DNA: TGTGCCAGCAGCTTTCGACTAGCGTCTGACTCTAGCACAGATACGCAGTATTTT. Drawing the rest from reference TRBV9 and TRBJ2-3, the complete variable domain is DSGVTQTPKHLITATGQRVTLRCSPRSGDLSVYWYQQSLDQGLQFLIQYYNGEERAKGNILERFSAQQFPDLHSELNLSSLELGDSALYFCASSFRLASDSSTDTQYFGPGTRLTVL.

V gene TRBV10-3 combines with J gene TRBJ2-5, with a possible D match to TRBD2 (5 bases). Trimming took off 0 bases at V and 13 bases at J, with 12 bases between the two ends. Germline V gene data show CDR1 as ENHRY and CDR2 as SYGVKD. The CDR3 is 12 residues long. The CDR3 here is CAISESAEGVYF. The CDR3 DNA is TGTGCCATCAGTGAGTCAGCTGAGGGTGTGTACTTC.

The chain carries TRBV6-1 and TRBJ1-1, with D perhaps TRBD1 (5 bases). The CDR3 loop spans 13 amino acids. Trimming removed 3 bases at V and 5 bases at J, with 10 bases between. Germline assignment: CDR1 MNHNS and CDR2 SASEGT. CDR3: CASSDRARTEAFF. The CDR3 DNA reads as TGTGCCAGCAGTGACAGGGCGAGGACTGAAGCTTTCTTT.

This chain links TRBV5-1 with TRBJ1-2, with 8 positions matching TRBD1. Per germline, CDR1 SGHRS and CDR2 YFSETQ. The CDR3 loop spans 14 amino acids. After removal of 2 bases from V and 7 bases from J, the junction contained 7 bases not matched to a gene. The CDR3 region has the DNA TGCGCCAGCAGCTTAGTGCAGGGGGCATCTGGCTACACCTTC. Its protein product is CASSLVQGASGYTF.

The chain couples TRBV7-2 to TRBJ2-3; possible D gene TRBD1, 5 bases. The CDR3 extends over 16 amino acids. V shed 4 bases and J shed 0 bases, with 14 bases lying between them. CDR1 is SGHTA, CDR2 FQGNSA, per germline. The CDR3 loop is CASSSRASLSTDTQYF. The DNA of the CDR3 is TGTGCCAGCAGCTCCAGGGCCTCCCTTAGCACAGATACGCAGTATTTT.

The rearrangement links TRBV14 to TRBJ2-7; the D gene is possibly TRBD1 (5 bases). The germline V and J ends were trimmed by 11 bases and 1 base, with 9 bases remaining between them. CDR3 size: 11 residues. The germline V gene encodes CDR1 SGHDN and CDR2 FVKESK. The CDR3 here is CAGTGSYEQYF. CDR3 DNA sequence: TGTGCCGGAACAGGTTCCTACGAGCAGTACTTC.

The DNA for the CDR3 is TGTGCCAGTAGTAGACCCGGGGGAAAAGAAGCTTTCTTT. Protein: CASSRPGGKEAFF. The chain couples TRBV19 to TRBJ1-1; possible D gene TRBD1, 5 bases. This CDR3 spans 13 amino acids. Germline V lookup: CDR1 LNHDA, CDR2 SQIVND (reference sequence). V shed 4 bases and J shed 8 bases, with 14 bases lying between them. The complete variable domain, with remaining parts taken from reference TRBV19 and TRBJ1-1, reads DGGITQSPKYLFRKEGQNVTLSCEQNLNHDAMYWYRQDPGQGLRLIYYSQIVNDFQKGDIAEGYSVSREKKESFPLTVTSAQKNPTAFYLCASSRPGGKEAFFGQGTRLTVV.

This rearrangement joins TRBV19 to TRBJ2-1; 9 bases match TRBD1. J lost 7 bases, V lost 3 bases, and 13 bases had no gene match. This CDR3 has 17 amino acids. Germline assignment: CDR1 LNHDA and CDR2 SQIVND (reference sequence). This CDR3 reads CASSIASGTGFFNEQFF. The CDR3, as DNA: TGTGCCAGTAGTATCGCATCCGGGACAGGGTTTTTTAATGAGCAGTTCTTC.

This chain links TRBV7-9 with TRBJ1-6; no clear D gene. Germline assignment: CDR1 SEHNR and CDR2 FQNEAQ (reference sequence). The length of the CDR3 is 14 residues. Trimming stripped 1 base from V and 7 bases from J, with 8 bases between. The CDR3 coding sequence is TGTGCCAGCAGCTTAGTCGCGGGAAATTCACCCCTCCACTTT. This sequence encodes CASSLVAGNSPLHF.

The genes are TRBV2 and TRBJ1-5; 11 bases are a match to TRBD1. The CDR3 length is 13 residues. The trim removed 11 bases at V and 7 bases at J, leaving 7 bases unmatched. CDR1 is SNHLY, CDR2 FYNNEI, per germline. The CDR3 DNA is TGTGCCTCCAGGGGACAGGGGGGACAGCCCCAGCATTTT. This sequence encodes CASRGQGGQPQHF.

This rearrangement joins TRBV9 to TRBJ2-7, with TRBD2 matching over 9 bases. With V trimmed by 4 bases and J by 6 bases, 14 bases remained unmatched. The CDR3 extends over 16 amino acids. Germline lookup yields CDR1 SGDLS and CDR2 YYNGEE. CDR3 sequence reads: CASSPGVAGGRSEQYF. Here the CDR3 DNA reads TGTGCCAGCAGCCCCGGGGTGGCGGGAGGGAGAAGCGAGCAGTACTTC.

A remark on this clone: This specimen includes other DNA sequences encoding the same CDR3. The rearrangement uses TRBV27 and TRBJ2-3; D is undetermined. Germline CDR1 MNHEY, CDR2 SMNVEV (reference sequence). The CDR3 runs 12 residues. V dropped 5 bases and J dropped 3 bases, with 6 bases sitting between them. CDR3 in amino acids: CASSPRTDTQYF. In DNA form, the CDR3 reads TGTGCCAGCAGTCCGCGGACAGATACGCAGTATTTT.

Here the CDR3 reads CASSPRESNYEQYF. CDR3 in DNA: TGTGCCAGCAGCCCCCGGGAGTCGAACTACGAGCAGTACTTC. The chain has TRBV13 and TRBJ2-7; TRBD2 might be the D (6 bases). Germline CDR1 is PRHDT and CDR2 is FYEKMQ (reference sequence). With 5 bases removed from V and 3 bases from J, the gap between germline ends came to 14 bases. This CDR3 comprises 14 residues. Variable domain in full (rest from reference TRBV13 and TRBJ2-7): AAGVIQSPRHLIKEKRETATLKCYPIPRHDTVYWYQQGPGQDPQFLISFYEKMQSDKGSIPDRFSAQQFSDYHSELNMSSLELGDSALYFCASSPRESNYEQYFGPGTRLTVT.

The V gene is TRBV7-9, the J gene TRBJ2-7; 11 bases align to TRBD1. Losses at the gene ends were 3 bases for V and 2 bases for J; bases not matched to a gene: 3. The CDR3 is 15 residues long. From germline, CDR1 is SEHNR and CDR2 FQNEAQ (reference sequence). CDR3 nucleotides: TGTGCCAGCAGCTTTTGGGGACAGGGGGCCTACGAGCAGTACTTC. Encoded protein: CASSFWGQGAYEQYF.

This rearrangement joins TRBV4-3 to TRBJ2-6; D remains ambiguous. In germline, CDR1 is LGHNA, CDR2 YSLEER. V lost 4 bases to trimming and J lost 0 bases, with 7 bases between them. This CDR3 has 15 residues. This CDR3 reads CASSPWSSGANVLTF. CDR3 in DNA: TGCGCCAGCAGCCCCTGGAGCTCTGGGGCCAACGTCCTGACTTTC.

This sequence joins TRBV6-2 or TRBV6-3 and TRBJ2-1; the match to TRBD2 covers 7 bases. This CDR3 region has 15 residues. The germline V gene has CDR1 MNHEY and CDR2 SVGEGT. J was trimmed by 6 bases and V by 1 base; bases with no gene match: 6. The CDR3 loop reads CASSYWGGSFNEQFF. The CDR3 DNA follows: TGTGCCAGCAGTTACTGGGGCGGGAGTTTCAATGAGCAGTTCTTC.